Only one count was recorded for the clone carrying this T cell receptor (beta chain). Its antigen remains unknown. Germline V gene lookup returns CDR1 SGHTA and CDR2 FQGTGA. The CDR3 spans 15 residues. V lost 5 bases and J lost 1; bases outside the gene matches: 2. Profiled with immunoSEQ multiplex PCR; TCRdb holds only in-frame clones, not every one. The sample includes over 8,000 clones, approximately 90% of them seen just once. The entry originates in a study of T cells in localized non-small cell lung cancer. General study points: Adjacent lung tissue had a median about 52 of the top 100 clones found in the tumor. Sequencing covered just one tumor region, so heterogeneity cannot be ruled out.

The sequences come from peripheral blood, collected before any cancer treatment. V and J are TRBV7-3 and TRBJ2-1; 10 nucleotides line up with TRBD2. The receptor was derived from a woman aged 35 to 70 with stage I squamous cell lung carcinoma. The CDR3 reads CASSVAGGSYNEQFF. CDR3 coding DNA: TGTGCCAGCAGCGTAGCGGGGGGATCCTACAATGAGCAGTTCTTC.